The T cell receptor (beta chain) under discussion was sequenced for a study of identical twins' blood T cells (dated by TCRdb to 2013 to 2014). Background on the whole study: The approximately 12 libraries, six for the alpha chain and six for the beta chain, together yielded around 50 million Illumina reads. To assess how genetics influences repertoire formation, the study used next-generation sequencing to compare the TCR alpha and beta chain repertoires of three pairs of monozygous twins. Here is what the overall study found, with its caveats: The count of CDR3 clonotypes shared by two donors depended mainly on the product of the two donors' cloneset sizes, and twins did not clearly depart from this trend. Because the twins were raised together, environmental influences could not be ruled out as an explanation for the similarity between twins. Among the most abundant TCRbeta clonotypes, more CDR3 sequences were shared by each donor with her twin than with unrelated donors. Validation by independent studies was stated to be required for the proposed role of the TCRalpha J segment in MHC recognition during thymic selection. V gene usage was reported to be markedly more similar within twin pairs than between unrelated donors, even among non-selected out-of-frame TCRbeta clonotypes.

This clonotype has just a few counts. This clone's antigen is unknown. Base-call qualities are not available, and no considerably larger clone is one nucleotide away. The library was made by 5' RACE. The instrument was an Illumina Genome Analyzer IIx. To prepare the RNA-based TCR cDNA libraries, a previously described protocol was followed, with several modifications. To prevent cross-contamination, sample-specific barcodes were introduced on both ends of each TCR cDNA library during cDNA synthesis and amplification. Regarding the original processing steps: Each library contained about 2 to 3.6 million CDR3-containing reads, and somewhere between about 100,000 and nearly 550,000 clonotypes were identified for each individual. Reads with improper barcode index combinations were discarded, after which clonesets were built for each library with the MiTCR software. While assembling CDR3 clonotypes, MiTCR corrected PCR and sequencing errors and either filtered or rescued low-quality reads. Artificial out-of-frame clonotypes were mapped to in-frame sequences, with one indel allowed in the CDR3, and then removed. Similarity in V and J gene usage between donors was calculated as the Jensen-Shannon divergence divided by the mean entropy. Through fastp at Q25 and MiXCR, TCRdb rebuilt clones from the public reads, retaining in-frame beta chains. A single entry per CDR3 protein holds the most common genes and DNA from its merged rows. TCRdb, not the original authors, processed these V and J calls. This sample lists 300,000 to 400,000 distinct CDR3 sequences; 28% were detected once. The ten largest account for roughly 5.5% of the sample.

Trimming leaves V shorter by 1 base and J shorter by 4 bases, with the junction holding 7 bases beyond the gene matches. Via the germline V gene, CDR1 is SQVTM and CDR2 ANQGSEA. The CDR3 sequence holds 15 residues, the cysteine and phenylalanine included. Only CDR3 DNA is held: 45 bases, read in frame from base 1. Six healthy women forming three monozygous twin pairs were used as donors. All three twin pairs had been reared together and were thought likely to have met the same infectious agents and vaccines. RNA was isolated from peripheral blood mononuclear cells and used to prepare TCR cDNA libraries.

Rearrangement joined TRBV29-1 to TRBJ1-2; 9 nucleotides in the junction match TRBD1. This TCR derives from a woman between 18 and 55 years old in good health. The sample taken for sequencing was PBMCs. Here is the DNA: TGCAGCGTTGAAGGGACACAGGGGGCGAGCTATGGCTACACCTTC. Translated, it gives CSVEGTQGASYGYTF.